Each of the 13 T cell receptor beta chains below was sequenced from the same sample in a study of T cell repertoires in cytomegalovirus infection. No antigen has been assigned to these receptors. TCRdb re-called the reads through MiXCR, storing one row per CDR3 protein. The sample shows 310,000 or so distinct CDR3 sequences, around a quarter of them seen only once. The sequencing used cultured PBMCs, collected from culture after CMV antigen stimulation. Every receptor here comes from a human donor in good health (CMV status not recorded). Some clones in this sample may be carry-over from other donors' samples.

Of note for this clonotype: This may be a read error: a much more frequent sequence differs by one nucleotide. The gene calls are TRBV7-2 and TRBJ2-1; the D gene is possibly TRBD2 (5 bases). Germline V gene sequence: CDR1 SGHTA, CDR2 FQGNSA. This CDR3 is built from 15 residues. The CDR3 loop is CDSSPGILPYNEQFF. DNA for the CDR3: TGTGACAGCAGCCCCGGGATTTTACCCTACAATGAGCAGTTCTTC.

The gene calls are TRBV5-1 and TRBJ2-1, with 10 bases fitting TRBD1. Trimming at V came to 4 bases and at J to 2 bases, leaving 6 bases not matched to a gene. CDR1 SGHRS and CDR2 YFSETQ come from the germline V gene. CDR3 length: 16 amino acids. This CDR3 is CASSRPDRGTYNEQFF. The CDR3 DNA is TGCGCCAGCAGCCGACCGGACAGGGGGACCTACAATGAGCAGTTCTTC.

This clonotype was detected only once. The genes are TRBV28 and TRBJ2-3; D may be TRBD1 or TRBD2 (5 bases each). This CDR3 region has 21 residues. CDR1 and CDR2 from the germline V gene are MDHEN and SYDVKM. The germline V and J ends were trimmed by 5 bases and 4 bases, with 34 bases remaining between them. DNA for the CDR3: TGTGCCAGCAGTAGCGTCTATGGACGCCCTACCCGAGGGGATCGCGCAGATACGCAGTATTTT. It is translated as CASSSVYGRPTRGDRADTQYF.

This clonotype has only one observation. Its ends do not fully match the called genes, so a read error is possible. The chain uses TRBV6-1 and TRBJ2-2; 7 positions match TRBD2. Germline-derived CDR1 and CDR2 are MNHNS and SASEGT. This CDR3 contains 13 residues. CDR3 sequence: CASSSRDGGGLFF. Written as DNA, the CDR3 is TGTGCCAGCAGTTCCAGAGACGGCGGGGGGCTGTTTTTT.

This clonotype was seen more than once but under ten times. The gene calls are TRBV12-3 or TRBV12-4 and TRBJ2-1; 7 positions match TRBD2. Trimming took 8 bases from V and 13 from J; bases not matched to a gene: 20. The CDR3 is made up of 15 amino acids. CDR3 residues: CASRPNSASGSLQFF. CDR3 coding DNA: TGTGCCAGCCGACCCAATTCGGCTAGCGGAAGCCTTCAGTTCTTC.

The chain uses TRBV19 and TRBJ1-1; 8 bases line up with TRBD1. V gave up 9 bases and J gave up 4 bases; unmatched junction bases: 13. CDR1 LNHDA and CDR2 SQIVND come from the germline V gene (reference sequence). The CDR3 has 15 residues. CDR3 sequence: CASLSIGQGSTEAFF. The CDR3 DNA sequence: TGTGCCAGCCTATCGATAGGACAGGGTAGCACTGAAGCTTTCTTT.

This clonotype came up many times. The chain carries TRBV11-2 and TRBJ2-3; 10 positions agree with TRBD2. The germline gives CDR1 SGHAT, CDR2 FQNNGV. This CDR3 region has 13 residues. V was pared by 1 base and J by 8 bases, with 0 bases of the junction left unmatched. CDR3 loop: CASSLASGSTQYF. The CDR3 region has the DNA TGTGCCAGCAGCTTAGCTAGCGGGAGTACGCAGTATTTT.

This clonotype appeared many times. V and J are TRBV11-2 and TRBJ2-5; D is ambiguous. The CDR3 is 13 residues long. CDR1 is SGHAT and CDR2 is FQNNGV in the germline V gene. The V end lost 0 bases, the J end lost 9 bases, and 11 bases lay between the germline ends. The chain's CDR3 is CASSLEASGAQYF. The CDR3 region has the DNA TGTGCCAGCAGCTTAGAGGCTAGTGGGGCCCAGTACTTC.

V usage is TRBV11-2 and J usage is TRBJ1-2, with 10 positions matching TRBD1. This CDR3 comprises 13 residues. Trimming removed 5 bases from V and 6 bases from J; junction bases left unmatched: 3. Germline lookup yields CDR1 SGHAT and CDR2 FQNNGV. In DNA, the CDR3 is TGTGCCAGCAGCCGACAGGGGGCGGATGGCTACACCTTC. It yields the protein CASSRQGADGYTF.

This clonotype was detected a few times. V gene TRBV18 combines with J gene TRBJ1-2; D call uncertain. Germline V gene sequence: CDR1 KGHSH, CDR2 LQKENI. V dropped 2 bases and J dropped 1 base, with 8 bases sitting between them. The CDR3 loop spans 14 amino acids. The CDR3 coding sequence is TGTGCCAGCTCACCAAACGGAGATAACTATGGCTACACCTTC. Translated, it gives CASSPNGDNYGYTF.

The chain combines TRBV6-4 with TRBJ1-1; a possible D gene is TRBD1 (6 bases). Germline V gene lookup returns CDR1 MRHNA and CDR2 SNTAGT. The CDR3 has 13 amino acids. V lost 7 bases to trimming and J lost 1 base, with 10 bases between them. CDR3 in amino acids: CASTGGGNTEAFF. CDR3 nucleotide sequence: TGTGCCAGCACGGGAGGGGGGAACACTGAAGCTTTCTTT.

Many counts were recorded for this clonotype. The chain has TRBV19 and TRBJ1-1; D is unclear. The V end lost 4 bases, the J end lost 1 base, and 7 bases lay between the germline ends. This CDR3 spans 13 amino acids. Germline CDR1 is LNHDA and CDR2 is SQIVND (reference sequence). CDR3 DNA: TGTGCCAGTAGTACCCCAGGGAACACTGAAGCTTTCTTT. This translates into CASSTPGNTEAFF. Filled out from reference TRBV19 and TRBJ1-1, the complete variable domain reads DGGITQSPKYLFRKEGQNVTLSCEQNLNHDAMYWYRQDPGQGLRLIYYSQIVNDFQKGDIAEGYSVSREKKESFPLTVTSAQKNPTAFYLCASSTPGNTEAFFGQGTRLTVV.

As regards this clonotype: A much larger clone differs by one base, so this may be a read error. V gene TRBV6-6 combines with J gene TRBJ2-1, with a possible D match to TRBD1 (6 bases). The DNA end is a closer match to TRBJ2-7, so the J assignment may be wrong. Looked up from germline, CDR1 is MNHNY and CDR2 is SVGAGI (reference sequence). The CDR3 consists of 15 residues. CDR3 loop: CASSEQGLPYNEQYF. CDR3 bases: TGTGCCAGCAGTGAGCAGGGGCTCCCCTACAATGAGCAGTACTTC.